Included here is one T cell receptor (beta chain) sequence, with context. Authors' methods: Amplifying reference gene primers gave estimates of nucleated cell counts. Sequencing was performed with immunoSEQ multiplex PCR; in TCRdb, only in-frame clones are kept and a portion is missing. For V, J and clone size, that table is used; D and trimming come from the DNA. The repertoire consists of 200,000 to 250,000 clones, with 86% occurring once and the leading ten covering about 4.1%. V dropped 6 bases and J dropped 7; count of bases not matched to a gene: 12. Germline CDR1 and CDR2: MNHEY and SVGAGI. This CDR3 has 15 residues. The record originates from a study of blood T cell repertoires in COVID-19. Overall study: There were acute and convalescent COVID-19 samples, and they came from the United States, Italy and Spain. PBMCs, B-cell-depleted T cells, or T cells provided the cDNA or gDNA that made up the material.

The specimen was peripheral blood. This receptor was identified in a man aged 45-65 years with acute or convalescent COVID-19. The chain links TRBV6-5 to TRBJ1-5; TRBD1 matches at 7 bases. The CDR3 reads CASRSGTGARQPQHF. The DNA for the CDR3 is TGTGCCAGCAGAAGTGGCACAGGGGCTAGGCAGCCCCAGCATTTT.